Below are 5 T cell receptor beta chains sequenced from a single sample in a study of T cells after posttransplantation cyclophosphamide. Profiling relied on immunoSEQ multiplex PCR, and the TCRdb table lists in-frame clones only, not all of them. The repertoire holds fewer than 2,000 clones, 65% to 80% seen once, with approximately 10% in the top ten. A marrow graft followed busulfan-fludarabine conditioning, with cyclophosphamide on days +3 and +4. The source material was CD4+ T cells sorted from PBMCs, sampled approximately 220 days after allogeneic stem cell transplant with posttransplant cyclophosphamide. These receptors all come from a female patient over 55 who received an allogeneic stem cell transplant from an unrelated donor, was CMV-positive, and had acute GVHD only. Among the T cells, some may be from the graft donor.

This clone has just a few counts. The CDR3 loop is CASTRTTQETQYF. The CDR3 DNA reads TGTGCCAGTACACGGACTACTCAAGAGACCCAGTACTTC. The chain employs TRBV7-9 and TRBJ2-5; weak D call: TRBD2 (6 bases). Germline assignment: CDR1 SEHNR and CDR2 FQNEAQ (reference sequence). Trimming stripped 9 bases from V and 2 bases from J, with 13 bases between. The CDR3 contains 13 residues.

V is TRBV7-2 and J is TRBJ2-1; D is undetermined. The CDR3 covers 11 residues. Germline V lookup: CDR1 SGHTA, CDR2 FQGNSA. The V gene lost 2 bases and the J gene lost 8 bases, with 4 bases spanning the gap. The CDR3 protein is CASSLTDEQFF. CDR3 DNA sequence: TGTGCCAGCAGCTTAACTGATGAGCAGTTCTTC.

This clone was counted a few times. The chain has TRBV5-8 and TRBJ1-6; D may be TRBD1 (6 bases). V was clipped by 0 bases and J by 7 bases, with 20 bases between them. Germline CDR1 and CDR2: SGHTS and YDEGEE. The CDR3 contains 18 residues. The CDR3 DNA follows: TGTGCCAGCAGCTTGGCCATATTCACAGGGATGAGCAATTCACCCCTCCACTTT. Translating gives CASSLAIFTGMSNSPLHF.

The rearrangement uses TRBV4-1 and TRBJ1-2; the D is unclear. Germline assignment: CDR1 MGHRA and CDR2 YSYEKL. V shed 0 bases and J shed 8 bases, with 13 bases lying between them. The CDR3 is 14 amino acids. The CDR3 region is CASSQDLGSGGYTF. CDR3 sequence (DNA): TGCGCCAGCAGCCAAGACCTTGGGTCCGGGGGCTACACCTTC.

This clone was seen only a few times. The chain is built from TRBV5-1 and TRBJ2-5; 11 nucleotides align to TRBD2. This CDR3 is 15 amino acids long. V trimming: 1 base; J trimming: 5 bases; junction bases outside the gene matches: 4. The germline CDR1 and CDR2 sequences are SGHRS and YFSETQ. For the CDR3, the DNA is TGCGCCAGCAGCTTGACTAGCGGGAGCGGGGAGACCCAGTACTTC. Protein: CASSLTSGSGETQYF. The variable domain in full, completed from reference TRBV5-1 and TRBJ2-5, reads KAGVTQTPRYLIKTRGQQVTLSCSPISGHRSVSWYQQTPGQGLQFLFEYFSETQRNKGNFPGRFSGRQFSNSRSEMNVSTLELGDSALYLCASSLTSGSGETQYFGPGTRLLVL.